The 18 T cell receptor beta chains listed next were all sequenced from one sample in a study of blood T cell repertoires in COVID-19. TCRdb's copy holds only in-frame clones and misses some; the assay was immunoSEQ multiplex PCR. The sample yields 25,000 to 35,000 clones, about nine tenths seen once. The sample taken for sequencing was peripheral blood. These TCRs come from a man aged 65 to 85 with active or convalescent COVID-19.

The chain combines TRBV11-3 with TRBJ2-7, with a tentative D call TRBD1 (6 bases). The germline gives CDR1 SGHNT, CDR2 YENEEA. The length of the CDR3 is 14 residues. Trimming left V 1 base short and J 3 bases short, with 10 bases between. The CDR3 loop reads CASSLGQGHYEQYF. As DNA, the CDR3 is TGTGCCAGCAGCTTAGGCCAGGGGCACTACGAGCAGTACTTC.

The gene calls are TRBV19 and TRBJ2-5, with 12 bases matching TRBD2. Germline CDR1 is LNHDA and CDR2 is SQIVND (reference sequence). Trimming cost V 10 bases and J 7 bases; bases outside gene matches: 13. The CDR3 covers 15 residues. The CDR3 region is CATRLAGDNRRTQYF. The CDR3, as DNA: TGTGCCACAAGACTAGCGGGAGACAACCGAAGGACCCAGTACTTC.

The chain links TRBV7-6 to TRBJ2-2; 13 bases align to TRBD2. V dropped 7 bases and J dropped 4; count of bases not matched to a gene: 15. CDR1 and CDR2 from the germline V gene are SGHVS and FNYEAQ. This CDR3 region has 19 residues. For the CDR3, the DNA is TGTGCCAGCATCGCCCGGGACAGGGGGACTAGCGGGGTCACCGGGGAGCTGTTTTTT. Encoded protein: CASIARDRGTSGVTGELFF.

This sequence joins TRBV6-2 or TRBV6-3 and TRBJ1-1, with D perhaps TRBD1 (6 bases). V lost 6 bases to trimming and J lost 5 bases, with 10 bases between them. CDR3 size: 12 residues. CDR1 is MNHEY, CDR2 SVGEGT, per germline. The CDR3 DNA sequence: TGTGCCAGCAGCCTGGGGGCGACTGAAGCTTTCTTT. Translating gives CASSLGATEAFF.

Comment on this clone: The same CDR3 arises from other DNA sequences in this sample as well. The gene calls are TRBV19 and TRBJ2-2; D possibly corresponds to TRBD2 (6 bases). There are 14 residues in the CDR3. V dropped 1 base and J dropped 8 bases, with 11 bases sitting between them. Germline V gene lookup returns CDR1 LNHDA and CDR2 SQIVND (reference sequence). In nucleotides, the CDR3 is TGTGCCAGTAGTATAGTAGGCGGGACTGGGGAGCTGTTTTTT. Translation gives CASSIVGGTGELFF.

The V and J genes are TRBV6-5 and TRBJ1-6, with 10 nucleotides matching TRBD1. Trimming took 0 bases from V and 10 from J; bases not matched to a gene: 6. The CDR3 extends over 16 amino acids. Germline CDR1 reads MNHEY; CDR2 reads SVGAGI. CDR3 in DNA: TGTGCCAGCAGTTACTCGTCGGGACAGGGGTACTCACCCCTCCACTTT. As protein: CASSYSSGQGYSPLHF.

This CDR3 reads CASSLPAVNEQFF. For the CDR3, the DNA is TGTGCCAGCAGCCTGCCCGCAGTCAATGAGCAGTTCTTC. The J gene is TRBJ2-1, the V gene TRBV5-6; unclear D gene. CDR3 size: 13 residues. V shed 4 bases and J shed 6 bases, with 11 bases lying between them. In germline, CDR1 is SGHDT, CDR2 YYEEEE.

V and J are TRBV6-5 and TRBJ1-2, with 7 bases aligning to TRBD1. Germline lookup yields CDR1 MNHEY and CDR2 SVGAGI. CDR3 size: 14 residues. The ends lost 4 bases at V and 7 bases at J; junction bases unmatched: 9. This CDR3 reads CASSSPGTAAGYTF. CDR3 in DNA: TGTGCCAGCAGTTCTCCGGGGACAGCGGCTGGCTACACCTTC.

The rearrangement uses TRBV4-2 and TRBJ1-5, with D possibly TRBD1 on 5 matching bases. V was cut by 1 base and J by 6 bases, with 13 bases left in between. The CDR3 runs to 15 residues. The V gene's germline CDR1 is LGHNA and CDR2 YNFKEQ. CDR3 in amino acids: CASSQGGGDGQPQHF. The CDR3 region has the DNA TGTGCCAGCAGCCAAGGTGGGGGGGACGGTCAGCCCCAGCATTTT.

V is TRBV2 and J is TRBJ1-1, with no clear D. Per the germline V gene, CDR1 is SNHLY and CDR2 is FYNNEI. The V end was cut by 2 bases, the J end by 4 bases, with 11 bases between. The CDR3 consists of 14 residues. CDR3 nucleotides: TGTGCCAGCAGTGAACAAGCTTCGGGCACTGAAGCTTTCTTT. It is translated as CASSEQASGTEAFF.

The V and J genes are TRBV5-1 and TRBJ1-3; 8 nucleotides match TRBD1. The CDR3 spans 15 residues. Germline-derived CDR1 and CDR2 are SGHRS and YFSETQ. V shed 4 bases, J shed 4 bases, and the junction held 7 bases outside the gene matches. The CDR3 here is CASSRTGPGGNTIYF. In DNA form, the CDR3 reads TGCGCCAGCAGCCGGACAGGGCCAGGGGGAAACACCATATATTTT. Full variable domain (remainder filled in from reference TRBV5-1 and TRBJ1-3): KAGVTQTPRYLIKTRGQQVTLSCSPISGHRSVSWYQQTPGQGLQFLFEYFSETQRNKGNFPGRFSGRQFSNSRSEMNVSTLELGDSALYLCASSRTGPGGNTIYFGEGSWLTVV.

This chain links TRBV5-6 with TRBJ2-7, with TRBD1 matching 9 bases. Germline values: CDR1 SGHDT, CDR2 YYEEEE. V lost 1 base, J lost 4 bases, and 6 bases stayed unmatched. CDR3 length: 15 residues. The CDR3 is CASSLKHRGLYEQYF. The CDR3 DNA reads TGTGCCAGCAGCTTGAAGCACAGGGGGCTTTACGAGCAGTACTTC.

This chain connects TRBV19 to TRBJ1-4; 7 bases agree with TRBD1. V shed 1 base and J 5 bases; nucleotides not matched to a gene: 10. The CDR3 is made up of 17 amino acids. CDR1 is LNHDA and CDR2 is SQIVND in the germline V gene (reference sequence). For the CDR3, the DNA is TGTGCCAGTAGTATAGGGGGGACAGCCCAAAAGAATGAAAAACTGTTTTTT. Amino acid sequence: CASSIGGTAQKNEKLFF.

This chain connects TRBV6-2 or TRBV6-3 to TRBJ2-5; no reliable D call. The CDR3 extends over 14 amino acids. Per the germline V gene, CDR1 is MNHEY and CDR2 is SVGEGT. The ends were cut back, 6 bases at V and 5 bases at J, with 16 bases in the middle. DNA for the CDR3: TGTGCCAGCAGCACTCTTTCGACAAGGGAGACCCAGTACTTC. It translates to CASSTLSTRETQYF.

The chain combines TRBV30 with TRBJ2-3; D call uncertain. CDR1 and CDR2 from the germline V gene are GTSNPN and SVGIG (reference sequence). V dropped 3 bases and J dropped 2 bases, with 3 bases sitting between them. This CDR3 region has 11 residues. CDR3 bases: TGTGCCTGGAGCGTCACAGATACGCAGTATTTT. It codes for CAWSVTDTQYF.

This chain connects TRBV3-1 (or the pseudogene TRBV3-2) to TRBJ1-2, with D perhaps matching TRBD1 (5 bases). CDR1 and CDR2 (germline): LGHDT, YNNKEL (reference sequence). CDR3 size: 12 residues. Between the trimmed V and J ends, which lost 1 base and 6 bases, there was a span of 6 bases. As DNA, the CDR3 is TGTGCCAGCAGCCAAGGGGGGGATGGCTACACCTTC. It specifies CASSQGGDGYTF.

The chain has TRBV5-1 and TRBJ1-6; D remains unclear. CDR1 is SGHRS and CDR2 is YFSETQ in the germline V gene. The length of the CDR3 is 16 residues. The V and J ends lost 0 bases and 5 bases respectively, with 12 bases between them. The CDR3 region is CASSLAKSGNNSPLHF. For the CDR3, the DNA is TGCGCCAGCAGCTTGGCCAAGTCAGGAAATAATTCACCCCTCCACTTT.

This clone was picked up one time. The chain joins TRBV7-9 to TRBJ1-1; no definite D call. The germline V and J ends were trimmed by 1 base and 4 bases, with 7 bases remaining between them. CDR3 length equals 13 residues. CDR1 SEHNR and CDR2 FQNEAQ come from the germline V gene (reference sequence). The CDR3 nucleotides are TGTGCCAGCAGCTTAGAGCGTCCCACTGAAGCTTTCTTT. It specifies CASSLERPTEAFF.